This T cell receptor beta chain is drawn from a study of PD-1 blockade in mismatch repair-deficient tumors. At the level of the study: Enrolled 2013-2016, patients had progressing, pretreated mismatch repair-deficient cancers of approximately 13 types.

A word on this clone: Its matching antigen is unknown.

Study observations and caveats: Tumor-resident clones, often undetectable pretreatment in blood, expanded then contracted after pembrolizumab.

The germline V gene encodes CDR1 SGHDN and CDR2 FVKESK. The V and J ends lost 4 bases and 6 bases, in that order; junction bases with no gene match: 14. This CDR3 is built from 17 residues. Clones were read by immunoSEQ multiplex PCR, and TCRdb kept only the in-frame ones, dropping some. The data show around 9,400 clones, around 85% seen once. The chain links TRBV14 to TRBJ2-1, with 8 bases that match TRBD2. The source material was PBMCs, sampled 46 weeks after starting pembrolizumab. The TCR comes from an adult with mismatch repair-deficient cancer. Here the CDR3 reads CASSPGLQSSGSNEQFF. CDR3 coding DNA: TGTGCCAGCAGCCCGGGCCTCCAGTCGAGCGGGAGCAATGAGCAGTTCTTC. The whole variable domain, remainder taken from reference TRBV14 and TRBJ2-1, is EAGVTQFPSHSVIEKGQTVTLRCDPISGHDNLYWYRRVMGKEIKFLLHFVKESKQDESGMPNNRFLAERTGGTYSTLKVQPAELEDSGVYFCASSPGLQSSGSNEQFFGPGTRLTVL.